The 5 T cell receptor beta chains in this list originate from one sample, sequenced in a study of cytomegalovirus exposure and HLA in healthy donors. Primers for the PCR totalled 60 Vbeta and 13 Jbeta. Sequencing was performed with immunoSEQ multiplex PCR; in TCRdb, only in-frame clones are kept and a portion is missing. The repertoire consists of about 140,000 clones, with roughly 77% occurring once and the leading ten covering about 3%. The specimen was PBMCs. The source of these receptors is a female donor in good health and CMV-seronegative.

The J gene is TRBJ2-2, the V gene TRBV10-1; the match to TRBD1 covers 8 bases. Germline lookup yields CDR1 WNHNN and CDR2 SYGVQD (reference sequence). J was trimmed by 6 bases and V by 5 bases; bases with no gene match: 2. This CDR3 comprises 13 residues. In DNA form, the CDR3 reads TGCGCCAGCAGTTCACAGGGGGCCGGGGAGCTGTTTTTT. Residues: CASSSQGAGELFF.

Points on this clone: Distinct nucleotide sequences in the sample also encode this CDR3. This chain joins TRBV30 and TRBJ2-7; D is perhaps TRBD2 (6 bases). The CDR3 sequence is 15 residues long. The V gene's germline CDR1 is GTSNPN and CDR2 SVGIG (reference sequence). V was cut by 5 bases and J by 4 bases, with 21 bases left in between. CDR3 residues: CAWAMGGNRGYEQYF. The CDR3 bases are TGTGCCTGGGCTATGGGGGGAAACCGAGGATACGAGCAGTACTTC.

This clone was seen just once. The rearrangement joins TRBV7-9 to TRBJ2-5; a possible D gene is TRBD1 (7 bases). The CDR3 is made up of 14 amino acids. CDR1 and CDR2 (germline): SEHNR, FQNEAQ (reference sequence). Trimming took 4 bases from V and 5 from J, leaving 14 bases between them. CDR3 sequence (DNA): TGTGCCAGCAGCTCGCTCAGGGGGGTGGAGACCCAGTACTTC. This codes for CASSSLRGVETQYF.

This chain links TRBV5-1 with TRBJ1-3, with D possibly being TRBD1 (6 bases). Trimming removed 7 bases from V and 2 bases from J, with 10 bases in between. The V gene's germline CDR1 is SGHRS and CDR2 YFSETQ. The CDR3 has 13 residues. DNA for the CDR3: TGCGCCAGCGCAGGGGTTACTGGAAACACCATATATTTT. Protein product: CASAGVTGNTIYF.

This chain connects TRBV6-5 to TRBJ2-7; 8 bases map to TRBD1. Trimming removed 10 bases from V and 1 base from J; junction bases left unmatched: 9. Per the germline V gene, CDR1 is MNHEY and CDR2 is SVGAGI. The CDR3 has 14 residues. CDR3: CATAITGGSYEQYF. CDR3 nucleotides: TGTGCCACCGCTATCACAGGGGGGTCCTACGAGCAGTACTTC.